Given below is one TCR beta chain in context. Its antigen remains unknown. The data derive from a study of early T cells in non-severe SARS-CoV-2 infection. Study at large: The study sequenced bulk RNA from unsorted whole blood, with chains unpaired. Whole-study findings and limits: Anti-spike CD8 specificities were favored by VDJdb matching, whose results missed private and CD4 specificities.

Germline V gene sequence: CDR1 SGHNT, CDR2 YYREEE (reference sequence). Trimming removed 4 bases from V and 4 bases from J; junction bases left unmatched: 11. CDR3 size: 16 residues. Unique molecular identifiers were added to individual cDNA molecules. TCRdb re-derived calls from the 5' RACE reads in MiXCR, one entry per CDR3 protein. Of some 60,000 distinct CDR3 sequences listed, around 10% are singletons. Sequenced: whole blood. The TCR originated in an adult who was a healthcare worker with PCR-confirmed SARS-CoV-2 infection or an uninfected control (not recorded which). The rearrangement joins TRBV5-4 to TRBJ2-3, with 8 positions matching TRBD2. The CDR3 loop is CASSTPSGSLADTQYF. CDR3 nucleotide sequence: TGTGCCAGCAGCACCCCGAGCGGGAGCCTGGCAGATACGCAGTATTTT.